This T cell receptor (beta chain) is from a study of neoadjuvant anti-PD-1 for oral cavity cancer. As for the study in general: Non-progressing patients received a fourth nivolumab dose near day 43, then surgery on days 50-56. General study findings and limits: Only a few patients per response group were TCR-analyzed; validation needed.

This clone has only one observation. The antigen remains unidentified. PBMC libraries mostly used around 0.5 ug of input genomic DNA, with six replicates per sample. TCRdb's table, derived via immunoSEQ multiplex PCR, lists solely in-frame clones and lacks some. The sample lists about 16,000 clones; approximately 79% were seen once. This CDR3 spans 15 amino acids. V lost 6 bases and J lost 8; bases outside the gene matches: 8. Looked up from germline, CDR1 is MGHDK and CDR2 is SYGVNS. Patients had HPV-negative, locally advanced oral cavity squamous cell carcinoma. This TCR derives from a person between 35 and 79 years old with oral cavity squamous cell carcinoma. The rearrangement links TRBV25-1 to TRBJ2-1; TRBD1 agrees at 12 bases. Material: PBMCs, obtained before nivolumab (anti-PD-1) treatment. The CDR3 region is CASRETGQGAHEQFF. The CDR3 DNA sequence: TGTGCCAGCAGGGAGACGGGACAGGGGGCCCATGAGCAGTTCTTC. Full variable domain (remainder filled in from reference TRBV25-1 and TRBJ2-1): EADIYQTPRYLVIGTGKKITLECSQTMGHDKMYWYQQDPGMELHLIHYSYGVNSTEKGDLSSESTVSRIRTEHFPLTLESARPSHTSQYLCASRETGQGAHEQFFGPGTRLTVL.